This T cell receptor beta chain stems from a study of T cells in Graves' hyperthyroidism and ophthalmopathy. When ophthalmopathy did not progress within 18 months, Graves' hyperthyroidism was considered stable. Lactation, pregnancy, other autoimmune disease or uncontrolled infection led to exclusion of patients. Study-level findings and limits: Ophthalmopathy stood apart from stable hyperthyroidism in a 13 V-J model. Researchers found most expanded thyroid clonotypes above 0.001 in blood as well.

RNA transcripts provided the source from which TCR beta CDR3 regions were amplified. First-round RT-PCR with HTBI primers amplified the TCR CDR3 region. TCRdb re-analysed the multiplex PCR reads in MiXCR, keeping a single row per CDR3 protein. The profile covers just over 550,000 distinct CDR3 sequences, with 46% appearing a single time and 8.2% taken by the ten largest. CDR1 SNHLY and CDR2 FYNNEI come from the germline V gene. This CDR3 spans 11 amino acids. The V gene lost 7 bases and the J gene lost 4 bases, with 7 bases spanning the gap. This clonotype was observed at least ten times. Antigen unknown.

This sequence joins TRBV2 and TRBJ1-1; the D is unclear. This receptor was obtained from a young woman with Graves' hyperthyroidism. Sequenced material: peripheral blood or thyroid tissue (not recorded which). CDR3 residues: CASTGGTEAFF. CDR3 sequence (DNA): TGTGCCAGCACGGGCGGCACTGAAGCTTTCTTT.